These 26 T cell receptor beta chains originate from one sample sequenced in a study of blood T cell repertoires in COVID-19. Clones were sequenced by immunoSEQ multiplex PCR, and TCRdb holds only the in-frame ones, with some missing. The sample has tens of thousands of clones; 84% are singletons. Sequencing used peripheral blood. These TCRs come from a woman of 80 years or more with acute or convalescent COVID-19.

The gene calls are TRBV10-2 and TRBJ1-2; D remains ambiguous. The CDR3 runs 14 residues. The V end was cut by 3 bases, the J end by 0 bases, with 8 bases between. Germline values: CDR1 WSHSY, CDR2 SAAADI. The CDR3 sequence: CASSDSQTNYGYTF. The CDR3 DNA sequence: TGCGCCAGCAGTGATTCGCAGACTAACTATGGCTACACCTTC.

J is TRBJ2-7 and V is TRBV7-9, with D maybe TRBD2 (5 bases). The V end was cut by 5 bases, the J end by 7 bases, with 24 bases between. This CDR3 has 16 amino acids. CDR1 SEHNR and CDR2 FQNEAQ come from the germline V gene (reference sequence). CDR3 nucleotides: TGTGCCAGCAGCGACGCCTCTGCGGGCCGAACGGGAGAGCAGTACTTC. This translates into CASSDASAGRTGEQYF.

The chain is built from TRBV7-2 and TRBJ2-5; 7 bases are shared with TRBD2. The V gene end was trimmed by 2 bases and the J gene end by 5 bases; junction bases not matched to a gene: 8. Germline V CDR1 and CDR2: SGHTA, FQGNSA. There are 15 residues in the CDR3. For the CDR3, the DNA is TGTGCCAGCAGCTTATTCGCTAGCGGTGGGGAGACCCAGTACTTC. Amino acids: CASSLFASGGETQYF.

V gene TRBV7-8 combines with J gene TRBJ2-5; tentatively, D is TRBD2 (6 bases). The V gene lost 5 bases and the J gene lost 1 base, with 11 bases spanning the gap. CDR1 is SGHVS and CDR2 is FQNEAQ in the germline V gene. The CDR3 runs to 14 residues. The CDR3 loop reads CASSPPGSQETQYF. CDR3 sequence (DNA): TGTGCCAGCAGCCCCCCCGGGAGCCAAGAGACCCAGTACTTC.

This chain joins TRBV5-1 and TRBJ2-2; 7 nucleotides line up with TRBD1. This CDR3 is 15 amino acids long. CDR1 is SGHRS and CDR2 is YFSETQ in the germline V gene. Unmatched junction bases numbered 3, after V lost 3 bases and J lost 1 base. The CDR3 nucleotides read TGCGCCAGCAGCTACAGGACAGGGAACACCGGGGAGCTGTTTTTT. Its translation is CASSYRTGNTGELFF.

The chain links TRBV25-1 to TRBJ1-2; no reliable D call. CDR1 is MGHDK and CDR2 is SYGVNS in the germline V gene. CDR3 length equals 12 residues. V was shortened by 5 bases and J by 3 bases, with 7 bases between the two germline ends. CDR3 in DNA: TGTGCCAGCAGTAACGACTACTATGGCTACACCTTC. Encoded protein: CASSNDYYGYTF.

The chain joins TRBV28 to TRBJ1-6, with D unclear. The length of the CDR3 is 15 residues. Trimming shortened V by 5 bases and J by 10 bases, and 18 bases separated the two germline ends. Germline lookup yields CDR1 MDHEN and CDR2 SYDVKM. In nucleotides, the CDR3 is TGTGCCAGCAGTCGCCGACTGGTAAGGCACTCACCCCTCCACTTT. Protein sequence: CASSRRLVRHSPLHF.

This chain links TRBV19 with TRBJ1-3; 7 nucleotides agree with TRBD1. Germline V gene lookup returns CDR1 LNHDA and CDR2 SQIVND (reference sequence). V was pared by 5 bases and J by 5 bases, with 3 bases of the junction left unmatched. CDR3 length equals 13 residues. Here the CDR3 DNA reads TGTGCCAGTAGTCCGGGACAGCGAAACACCATATATTTT. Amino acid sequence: CASSPGQRNTIYF.

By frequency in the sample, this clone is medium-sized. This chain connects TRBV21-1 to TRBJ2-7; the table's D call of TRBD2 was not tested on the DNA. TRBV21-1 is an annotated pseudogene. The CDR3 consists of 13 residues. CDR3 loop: CANPLAGAYEQYF. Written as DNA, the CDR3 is TGTGCCAACCCACTAGCGGGCGCCTACGAGCAGTACTTC.

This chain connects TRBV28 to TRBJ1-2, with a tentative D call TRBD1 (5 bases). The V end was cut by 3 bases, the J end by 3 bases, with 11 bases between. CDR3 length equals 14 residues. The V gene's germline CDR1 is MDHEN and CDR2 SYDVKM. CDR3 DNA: TGTGCCAGCAGTTTCCCTCCAGGGTACTATGGCTACACCTTC. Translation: CASSFPPGYYGYTF.

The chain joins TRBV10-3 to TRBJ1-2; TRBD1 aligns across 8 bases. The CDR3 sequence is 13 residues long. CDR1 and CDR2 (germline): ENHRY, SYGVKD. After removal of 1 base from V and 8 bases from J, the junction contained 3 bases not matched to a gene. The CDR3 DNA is TGTGCCATCAGTGAGTGGACAGGGAAAGGCTACACCTTC. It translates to CAISEWTGKGYTF.

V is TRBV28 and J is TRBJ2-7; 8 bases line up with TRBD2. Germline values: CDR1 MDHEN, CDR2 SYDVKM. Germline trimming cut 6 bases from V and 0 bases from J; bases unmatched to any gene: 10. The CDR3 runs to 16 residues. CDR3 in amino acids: CASSPAAREGSYEQYF. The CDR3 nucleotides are TGTGCCAGCAGCCCCGCCGCCCGGGAGGGCTCCTACGAGCAGTACTTC. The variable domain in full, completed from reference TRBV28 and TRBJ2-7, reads DVKVTQSSRYLVKRTGEKVFLECVQDMDHENMFWYRQDPGLGLRLIYFSYDVKMKEKGDIPEGYSVSREKKERFSLILESASTNQTSMYLCASSPAAREGSYEQYFGPGTRLTVT.

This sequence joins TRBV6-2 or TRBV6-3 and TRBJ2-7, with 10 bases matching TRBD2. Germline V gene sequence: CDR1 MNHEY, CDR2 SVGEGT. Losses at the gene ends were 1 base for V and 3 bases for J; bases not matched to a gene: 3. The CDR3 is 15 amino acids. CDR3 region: CASSYWTSGHYEQYF. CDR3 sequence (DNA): TGTGCCAGCAGTTACTGGACTAGCGGACACTACGAGCAGTACTTC.

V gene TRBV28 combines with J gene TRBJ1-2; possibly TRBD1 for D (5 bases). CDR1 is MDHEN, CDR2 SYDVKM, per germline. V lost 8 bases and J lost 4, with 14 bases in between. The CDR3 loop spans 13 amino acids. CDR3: CASGALTPYGYTF. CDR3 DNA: TGTGCCAGCGGGGCCCTAACCCCCTATGGCTACACCTTC.

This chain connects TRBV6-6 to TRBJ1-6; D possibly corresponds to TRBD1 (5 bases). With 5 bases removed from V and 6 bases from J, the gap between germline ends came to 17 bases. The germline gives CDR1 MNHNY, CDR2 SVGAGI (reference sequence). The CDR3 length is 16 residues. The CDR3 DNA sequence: TGTGCCAGCAGTCCTCCGGGGGGGGGTGGTAATTCACCCCTCCACTTT. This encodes CASSPPGGGGNSPLHF.

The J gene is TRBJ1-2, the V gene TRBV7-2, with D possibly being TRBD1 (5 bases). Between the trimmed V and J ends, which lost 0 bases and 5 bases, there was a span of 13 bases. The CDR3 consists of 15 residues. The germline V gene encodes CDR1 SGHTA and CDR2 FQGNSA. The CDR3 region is CASSLAQGAGYGYTF. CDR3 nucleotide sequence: TGTGCCAGCAGCTTAGCGCAAGGGGCCGGGTATGGCTACACCTTC.

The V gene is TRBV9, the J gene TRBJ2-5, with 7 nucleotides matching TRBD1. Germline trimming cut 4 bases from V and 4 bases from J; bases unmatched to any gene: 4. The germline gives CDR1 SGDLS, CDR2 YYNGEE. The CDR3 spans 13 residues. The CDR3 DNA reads TGTGCCAGCAGCTCGGGACAGCGAGAGACCCAGTACTTC. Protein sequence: CASSSGQRETQYF.

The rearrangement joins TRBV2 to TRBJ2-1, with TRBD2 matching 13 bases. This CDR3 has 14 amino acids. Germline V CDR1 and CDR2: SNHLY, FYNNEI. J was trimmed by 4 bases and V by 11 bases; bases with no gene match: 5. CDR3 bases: TGTGCCGGGGGGGGACTAGCGGGGTACAATGAGCAGTTCTTC. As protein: CAGGGLAGYNEQFF. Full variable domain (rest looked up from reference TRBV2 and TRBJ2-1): EPEVTQTPSHQVTQMGQEVILRCVPISNHLYFYWYRQILGQKVEFLVSFYNNEISEKSEIFDDQFSVERPDGSNFTLKIRSTKLEDSAMYFCAGGGLAGYNEQFFGPGTRLTVL.

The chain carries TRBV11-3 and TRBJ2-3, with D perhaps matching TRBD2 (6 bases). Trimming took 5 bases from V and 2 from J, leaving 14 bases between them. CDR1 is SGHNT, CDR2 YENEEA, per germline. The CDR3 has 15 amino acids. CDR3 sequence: CASSAEGQFTDTQYF. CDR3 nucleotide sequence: TGTGCCAGCAGCGCGGAGGGGCAATTCACAGATACGCAGTATTTT.

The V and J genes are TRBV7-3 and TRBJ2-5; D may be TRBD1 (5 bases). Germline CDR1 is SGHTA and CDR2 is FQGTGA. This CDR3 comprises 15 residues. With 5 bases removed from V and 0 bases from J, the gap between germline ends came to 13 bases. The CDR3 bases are TGTGCCAGCAGCCCCTCGACAGCTAACCAAGAGACCCAGTACTTC. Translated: CASSPSTANQETQYF.

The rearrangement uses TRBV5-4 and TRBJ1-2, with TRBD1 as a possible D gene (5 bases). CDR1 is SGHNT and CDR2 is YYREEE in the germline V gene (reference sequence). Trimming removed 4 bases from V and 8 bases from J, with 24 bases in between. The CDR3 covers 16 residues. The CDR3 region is CASSEDIGLGKRGYTF. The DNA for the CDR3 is TGTGCCAGCAGCGAGGACATTGGGCTCGGAAAGCGCGGCTACACCTTC. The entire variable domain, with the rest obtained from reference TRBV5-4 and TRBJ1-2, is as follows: ETGVTQSPTHLIKTRGQQVTLRCSSQSGHNTVSWYQQALGQGPQFIFQYYREEENGRGNFPPRFSGLQFPNYSSELNVNALELDDSALYLCASSEDIGLGKRGYTFGSGTRLTVV.

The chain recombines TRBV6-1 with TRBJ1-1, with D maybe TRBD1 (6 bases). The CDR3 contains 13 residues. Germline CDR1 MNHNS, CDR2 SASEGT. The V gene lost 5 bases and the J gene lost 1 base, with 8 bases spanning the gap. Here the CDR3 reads CASSSQGNTEAFF. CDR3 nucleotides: TGTGCCAGCAGTTCACAGGGGAACACTGAAGCTTTCTTT.

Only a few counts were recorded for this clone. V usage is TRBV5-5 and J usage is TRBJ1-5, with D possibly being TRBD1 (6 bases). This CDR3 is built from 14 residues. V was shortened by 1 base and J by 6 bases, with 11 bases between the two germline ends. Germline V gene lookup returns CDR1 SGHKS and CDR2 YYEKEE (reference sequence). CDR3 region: CASSLSGGGQPQHF. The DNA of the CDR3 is TGTGCCAGCAGCTTGTCGGGGGGCGGTCAGCCCCAGCATTTT.

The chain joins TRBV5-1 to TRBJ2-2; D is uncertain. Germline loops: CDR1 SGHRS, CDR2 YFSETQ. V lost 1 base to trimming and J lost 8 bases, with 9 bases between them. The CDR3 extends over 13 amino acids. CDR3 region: CASSLIQEGELFF. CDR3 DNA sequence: TGCGCCAGCAGCTTGATTCAGGAAGGGGAGCTGTTTTTT.

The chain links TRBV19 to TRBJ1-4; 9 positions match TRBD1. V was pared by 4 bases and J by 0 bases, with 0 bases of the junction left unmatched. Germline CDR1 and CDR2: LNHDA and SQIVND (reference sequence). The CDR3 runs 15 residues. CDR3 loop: CASSRQGATNEKLFF. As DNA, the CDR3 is TGTGCCAGTAGTAGACAGGGGGCAACTAATGAAAAACTGTTTTTT.

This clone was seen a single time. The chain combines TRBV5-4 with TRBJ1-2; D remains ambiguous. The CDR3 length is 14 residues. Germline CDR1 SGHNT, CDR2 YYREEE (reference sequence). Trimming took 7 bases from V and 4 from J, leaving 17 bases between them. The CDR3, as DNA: TGTGCCAGCGTCCGAGATTCCAACCTCTATGGCTACACCTTC. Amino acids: CASVRDSNLYGYTF.